A single TCR beta chain is shown here with its context. No antigen is known for it. These data belong to a study of Tregs in tolerant kidney transplant recipients. CD4+CD25+CD127- Tregs, CD4+CD25- non-Tregs, CD4 and CD8 cells were sorted. Points from the study as a whole: No direct test of biological reproducibility was done here.

Assay: immunoSEQ multiplex PCR; the TCRdb copy retains only in-frame clones and omits some. The sample holds some 110,000 clones; 85% to 95% are singletons and the top ten take approximately 0.59%. The germline gives CDR1 SNHLY, CDR2 FYNNEI. CDR3 length: 15 residues. J lost 4 bases, V lost 6 bases, and 5 bases had no gene match. The chain recombines TRBV2 with TRBJ2-7, with 14 bases fitting TRBD2. The sample consisted of CD4+ T cells from blood. The clonotype was recovered from a human donor in good health. The CDR3 nucleotides read TGTGCCAGCAGAGGGACTAGCGGGGGCCCTTACGAGCAGTACTTC. Protein sequence: CASRGTSGGPYEQYF.